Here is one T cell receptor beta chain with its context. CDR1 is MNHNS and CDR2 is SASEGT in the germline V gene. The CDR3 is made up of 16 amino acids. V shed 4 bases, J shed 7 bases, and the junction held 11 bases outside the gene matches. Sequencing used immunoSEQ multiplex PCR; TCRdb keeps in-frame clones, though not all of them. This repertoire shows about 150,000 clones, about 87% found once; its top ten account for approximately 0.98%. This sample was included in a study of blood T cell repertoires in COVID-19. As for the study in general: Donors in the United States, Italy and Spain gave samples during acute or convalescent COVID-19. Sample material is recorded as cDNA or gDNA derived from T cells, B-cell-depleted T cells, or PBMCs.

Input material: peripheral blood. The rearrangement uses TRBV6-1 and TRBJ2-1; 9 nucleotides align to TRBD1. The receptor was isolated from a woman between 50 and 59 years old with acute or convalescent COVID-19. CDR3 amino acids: CASSGRDRERLNEQFF. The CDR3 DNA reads TGTGCCAGCAGTGGCCGGGACAGGGAACGATTGAATGAGCAGTTCTTC.